These T cell receptor beta chains were read from a single sample in a study of T cells in Graves' hyperthyroidism and ophthalmopathy. TCRdb reprocessed the multiplex PCR reads via MiXCR and lists one record per CDR3 protein. The sample yields approximately 690,000 distinct CDR3 sequences, 20% to 25% seen once. The sequencing input was blood. The receptors originated from a man aged 30 to 39 with Graves' ophthalmopathy. Both conserved end residues are trimmed from each CDR3. D genes are given only for firm matches. Not every row has a clone size; where given, it reads once, few, many or a size class.

j_gene: TRBJ1-4
v_gene: TRBV29-1
d_gene: TRBD1
abundance: few
CDR3aa: SGVRGPNEKLF

j_gene: TRBJ2-1
v_gene: TRBV30
d_gene: NA
abundance: few
CDR3aa: AWRTGQRNNEQF

j_gene: TRBJ1-1
v_gene: TRBV2
d_gene: NA
abundance: many
CDR3aa: ASSPSRSEAF

j_gene: TRBJ2-7
v_gene: TRBV6-1
d_gene: TRBD2
abundance: NA
CDR3aa: ASSAKVGLAGPYEQY

j_gene: TRBJ2-1
v_gene: TRBV30
d_gene: TRBD2
abundance: many
CDR3aa: AWSVGLAGIEQF

j_gene: TRBJ2-7
v_gene: TRBV5-6
d_gene: TRBD2
abundance: few
CDR3aa: ASSTPLAGNEQY

j_gene: TRBJ2-3
v_gene: TRBV12-5
d_gene: NA
abundance: few
CDR3aa: ASGLGSTDTQY

j_gene: TRBJ2-1
v_gene: TRBV10-3
d_gene: TRBD1
abundance: NA
CDR3aa: AISDSSSGGINEQF

j_gene: TRBJ2-7
v_gene: TRBV11-2
d_gene: NA
abundance: many
CDR3aa: ASSSYSIGGARYEQY

j_gene: TRBJ2-2
v_gene: TRBV7-9
d_gene: NA
abundance: few
CDR3aa: ASSLAGDSLNTGELF